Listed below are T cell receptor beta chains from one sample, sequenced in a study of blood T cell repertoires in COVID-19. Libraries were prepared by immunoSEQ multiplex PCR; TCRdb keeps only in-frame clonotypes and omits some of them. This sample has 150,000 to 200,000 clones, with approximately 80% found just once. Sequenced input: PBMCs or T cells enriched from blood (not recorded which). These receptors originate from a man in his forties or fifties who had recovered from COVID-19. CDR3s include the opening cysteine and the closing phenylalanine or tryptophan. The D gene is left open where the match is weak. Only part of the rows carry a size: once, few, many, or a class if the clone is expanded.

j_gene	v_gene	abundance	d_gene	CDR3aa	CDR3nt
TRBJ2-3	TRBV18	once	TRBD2	CASSPGSGGQYF	TGTGCCAGCTCACCGGGTAGCGGGGGGCAGTATTTT
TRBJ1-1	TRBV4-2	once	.	CASSPKTGLTEAFF	TGTGCCAGCAGCCCCAAGACAGGTTTAACTGAAGCTTTCTTT
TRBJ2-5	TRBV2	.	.	CASRGQGETQYF	TGTGCCAGCAGGGGCCAGGGAGAGACCCAGTACTTC
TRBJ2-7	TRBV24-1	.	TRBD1	CATSGTGGFDEQYF	TGTGCCACCAGTGGGACAGGGGGCTTCGACGAGCAGTACTTC
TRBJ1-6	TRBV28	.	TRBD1	CASVGQLYNSPLHF	TGTGCCAGCGTGGGACAGCTTTATAATTCACCCCTCCACTTT
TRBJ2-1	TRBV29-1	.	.	CSVQLTGGGGSNGEQFF	TGCAGCGTCCAGCTAACAGGAGGAGGAGGGAGTAATGGTGAGCAGTTCTTC
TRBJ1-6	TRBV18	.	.	CASSLLDRKAYSPLHF	TGTGCCAGCTCACTCTTGGACAGAAAGGCGTATTCACCCCTCCACTTT
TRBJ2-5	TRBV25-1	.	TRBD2	CASSEGGGAQTQYF	TGTGCCAGCAGTGAGGGGGGGGGAGCACAGACCCAGTACTTC
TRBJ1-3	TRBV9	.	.	CASSGGPAGNTIYF	TGTGCCAGCAGCGGGGGGCCTGCTGGAAACACCATATATTTT
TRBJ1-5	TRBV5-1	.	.	CASSLTTGLGQPQHF	TGCGCCAGCAGCTTGACTACAGGGTTGGGGCAGCCCCAGCATTTT
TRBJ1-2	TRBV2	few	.	CASSDQGNYGYTF	TGTGCCAGCAGTGATCAGGGGAACTATGGCTACACCTTC
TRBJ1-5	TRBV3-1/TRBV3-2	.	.	CASSAEVSNQPQHF	TGTGCCAGCAGCGCGGAGGTTAGCAATCAGCCCCAGCATTTT
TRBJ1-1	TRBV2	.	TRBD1	CASSNYRGMNTEAFF	TGTGCCAGCAGTAACTACAGGGGGATGAACACTGAAGCTTTCTTT
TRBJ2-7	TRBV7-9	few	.	CASSFLGVYEQYF	TGTGCCAGCAGCTTTCTAGGAGTCTACGAGCAGTACTTC
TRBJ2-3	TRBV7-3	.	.	CASSPAEGLDTQYF	TGTGCCAGCAGCCCCGCGGAGGGTCTAGATACGCAGTATTTT
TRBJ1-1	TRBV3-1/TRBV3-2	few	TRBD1	CASSRGQGANTEAFF	TGTGCCAGCAGCCGGGGACAGGGGGCAAACACTGAAGCTTTCTTT
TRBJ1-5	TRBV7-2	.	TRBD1	CASSLGDRLHQPQHF	TGTGCCAGCAGCTTAGGGGACAGGCTACATCAGCCCCAGCATTTT
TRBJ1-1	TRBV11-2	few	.	CASSLVAGRLNTEAFF	TGTGCCAGCAGCTTAGTGGCAGGGAGGCTGAACACTGAAGCTTTCTTT
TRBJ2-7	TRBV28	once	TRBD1	CASNPGGSPYEQYF	TGTGCCAGCAATCCAGGGGGTAGCCCCTACGAGCAGTACTTC
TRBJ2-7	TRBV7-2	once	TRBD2	CASSEAGLAVYEQYF	TGTGCCAGCAGCGAAGCTGGACTAGCGGTCTACGAGCAGTACTTC
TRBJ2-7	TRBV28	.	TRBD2	CASSLLGLAYEQYF	TGTGCCAGCAGTTTACTTGGACTAGCCTACGAGCAGTACTTC
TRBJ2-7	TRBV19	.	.	CASSKRAYEQYF	TGTGCCAGTAGTAAACGGGCCTACGAGCAGTACTTC
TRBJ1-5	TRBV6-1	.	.	CASSESGGAINQPQHF	TGTGCCAGCAGTGAATCCGGGGGGGCGATCAATCAGCCCCAGCATTTT
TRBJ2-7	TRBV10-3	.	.	CAISEQTGPYEQYF	TGTGCCATCAGTGAGCAAACAGGGCCCTACGAGCAGTACTTC
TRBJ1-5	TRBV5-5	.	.	CASSLLFDSVVEPQHF	TGTGCCAGCAGCTTGCTCTTTGACAGCGTCGTCGAGCCCCAGCATTTT
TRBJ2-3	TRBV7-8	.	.	CASSFVAPTDTQYF	TGTGCCAGCAGCTTTGTAGCCCCCACAGATACGCAGTATTTT
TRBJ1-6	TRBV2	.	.	CASSEVGQTYNSPLHF	TGTGCCAGCAGTGAGGTGGGGCAAACCTATAATTCACCCCTCCACTTT
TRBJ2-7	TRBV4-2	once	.	CASSFTLFDEQYF	TGTGCCAGCAGTTTCACCCTATTCGACGAGCAGTACTTC
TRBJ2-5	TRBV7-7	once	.	CASSLTRAGETQYF	TGTGCTAGCAGCTTAACGAGGGCCGGTGAGACCCAGTACTTC
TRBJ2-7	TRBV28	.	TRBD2	CASRESSGRAYEQYF	TGTGCCAGCAGGGAGTCTAGCGGGAGGGCCTACGAGCAGTACTTC
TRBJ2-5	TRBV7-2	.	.	CASSPPRETQYF	TGTGCCAGCAGCCCACCCCGGGAGACCCAGTACTTC
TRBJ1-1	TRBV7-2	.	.	CASSLRSMNTEAFF	TGTGCCAGCAGCTTAAGGAGCATGAACACTGAAGCTTTCTTT
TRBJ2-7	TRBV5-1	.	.	CASSLVGSYEQYF	TGCGCCAGCAGCTTGGTCGGGTCCTACGAGCAGTACTTC
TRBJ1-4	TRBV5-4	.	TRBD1	CASSKDRGSEKLFF	TGTGCCAGCAGCAAGGACAGGGGCAGTGAAAAACTGTTTTTT
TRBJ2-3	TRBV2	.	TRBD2	CASSGGLVGTDTQYF	TGTGCCAGCAGTGGAGGACTAGTGGGCACAGATACGCAGTATTTT
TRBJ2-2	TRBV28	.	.	CASRPGGMGTGELFF	TGTGCCAGCAGACCCGGCGGTATGGGCACCGGGGAGCTGTTTTTT
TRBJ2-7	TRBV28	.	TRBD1	CASSRTGPSYEQYF	TGTGCCAGCAGCCGGACAGGTCCCTCCTACGAGCAGTACTTC
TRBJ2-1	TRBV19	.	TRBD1	CASGQGWTTEQFF	TGTGCCAGTGGACAGGGGTGGACTACTGAGCAGTTCTTC
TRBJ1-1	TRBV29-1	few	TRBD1	CSVGGGPNTEAFF	TGCAGCGTTGGAGGGGGCCCTAACACTGAAGCTTTCTTT
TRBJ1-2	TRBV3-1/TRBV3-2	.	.	CASSQSRLPGGYTF	TGTGCCAGCAGCCAATCACGCCTGCCCGGGGGCTACACCTTC
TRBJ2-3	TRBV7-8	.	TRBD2	CASSLKHVGTSGRRRYF	TGTGCCAGCAGCTTAAAGCATGTGGGGACTAGCGGGAGAAGGCGGTATTTT
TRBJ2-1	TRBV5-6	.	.	CASSLIPGLTNNEQFF	TGTGCCAGCAGCCTAATACCGGGACTGACTAACAATGAGCAGTTCTTC
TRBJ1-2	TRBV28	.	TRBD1	CASRKQGAVSYGYTF	TGTGCCAGCAGAAAACAGGGGGCAGTCAGCTATGGCTACACCTTC
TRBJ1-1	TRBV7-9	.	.	CASSLTGIYTEAFF	TGTGCCAGCAGCTTAACCGGGATATACACTGAAGCTTTCTTT
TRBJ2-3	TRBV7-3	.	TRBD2	CASSLGGGRGGAGTQYF	TGTGCCAGCAGCTTAGGGGGCGGCCGGGGGGGCGCCGGTACGCAGTATTTT
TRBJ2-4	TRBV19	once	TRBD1	CASSVSGQGVAKNIQYF	TGTGCCAGTAGTGTCTCAGGACAGGGGGTGGCCAAAAACATTCAGTACTTC
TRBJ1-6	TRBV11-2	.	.	CASSLGAGNNSPLHF	TGTGCCAGCAGCTTAGGGGCCGGGAATAATTCACCCCTCCACTTT
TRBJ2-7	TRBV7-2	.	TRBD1	CASSVTGTGGLEQYF	TGTGCCAGCAGCGTCACCGGGACAGGGGGCCTCGAGCAGTACTTC
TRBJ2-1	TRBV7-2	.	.	CASSLARGNEQFF	TGTGCCAGCAGCTTAGCTCGGGGGAATGAGCAGTTCTTC
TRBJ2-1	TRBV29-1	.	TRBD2	CSVTSGSSYNEQFF	TGCAGCGTTACTAGCGGATCATCCTACAATGAGCAGTTCTTC
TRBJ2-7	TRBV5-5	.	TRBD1	CASSEGQGDAYEQYF	TGTGCCAGCAGCGAGGGACAGGGGGACGCCTACGAGCAGTACTTC
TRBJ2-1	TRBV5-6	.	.	CASSLVGRNEQFF	TGTGCCAGCAGCTTGGTGGGGCGCAATGAGCAGTTCTTC
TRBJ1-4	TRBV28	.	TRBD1	CASSLTGTDRVKLFF	TGTGCCAGCAGTCTAACCGGAACCGACAGGGTTAAACTGTTTTTT
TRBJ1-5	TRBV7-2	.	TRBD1	CASSLVTGGGNQPQHF	TGTGCCAGCAGCTTAGTGACAGGGGGCGGCAATCAGCCCCAGCATTTT
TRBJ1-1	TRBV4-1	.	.	CASSQTGFAEAFF	TGCGCCAGCAGCCAAACGGGATTTGCTGAAGCTTTCTTT